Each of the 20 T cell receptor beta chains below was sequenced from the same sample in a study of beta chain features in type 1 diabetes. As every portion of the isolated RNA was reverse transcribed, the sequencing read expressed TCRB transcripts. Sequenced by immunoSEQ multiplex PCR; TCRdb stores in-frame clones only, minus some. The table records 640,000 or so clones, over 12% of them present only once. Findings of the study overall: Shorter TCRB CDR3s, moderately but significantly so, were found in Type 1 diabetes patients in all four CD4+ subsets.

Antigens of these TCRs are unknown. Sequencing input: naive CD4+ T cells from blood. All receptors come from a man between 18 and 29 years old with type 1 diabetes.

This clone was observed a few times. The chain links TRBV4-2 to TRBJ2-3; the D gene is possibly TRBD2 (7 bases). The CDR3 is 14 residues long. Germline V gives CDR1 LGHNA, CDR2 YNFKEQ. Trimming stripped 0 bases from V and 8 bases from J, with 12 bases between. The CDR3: CASSQEGGAGTQYF. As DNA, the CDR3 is TGTGCCAGCAGCCAAGAAGGGGGGGCGGGTACGCAGTATTTT.

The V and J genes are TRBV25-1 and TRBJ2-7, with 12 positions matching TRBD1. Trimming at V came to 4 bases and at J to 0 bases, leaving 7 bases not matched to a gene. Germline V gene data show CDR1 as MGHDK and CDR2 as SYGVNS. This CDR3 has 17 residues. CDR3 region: CASSARDRGPASYEQYF. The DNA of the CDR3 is TGTGCCAGCAGTGCCCGGGACAGGGGGCCTGCCTCCTACGAGCAGTACTTC.

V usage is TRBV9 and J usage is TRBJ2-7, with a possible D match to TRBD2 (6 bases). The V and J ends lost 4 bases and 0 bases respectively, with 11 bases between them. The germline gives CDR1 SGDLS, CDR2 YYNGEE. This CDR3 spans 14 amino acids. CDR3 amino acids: CASSPGLNSYEQYF. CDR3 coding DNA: TGTGCCAGCAGCCCGGGACTTAACTCCTACGAGCAGTACTTC.

CDR3 sequence (DNA): TGTGCCAGCAGCGCCGACCTAACCCGAGGACTAGCGGGAGGTACCACAGATACGCAGTATTTT. As protein: CASSADLTRGLAGGTTDTQYF. This chain uses TRBV9 with TRBJ2-3; 14 bases align to TRBD2. Per the germline V gene, CDR1 is SGDLS and CDR2 is YYNGEE. This CDR3 region has 21 residues. Losses at the gene ends were 3 bases for V and 2 bases for J; bases not matched to a gene: 17.

Here the CDR3 reads CASSQDWNRANTEAFF. The CDR3 region has the DNA TGCGCCAGCAGCCAAGATTGGAACAGGGCGAACACTGAAGCTTTCTTT. This chain links TRBV4-3 with TRBJ1-1; tentative D call: TRBD1 (6 bases). CDR3 length: 16 residues. The V gene lost 0 bases and the J gene lost 1 base, with 12 bases spanning the gap. The germline V gene encodes CDR1 LGHNA and CDR2 YSLEER.

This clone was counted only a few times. The CDR3 is CASSITSGLHGYEQYF. The CDR3 nucleotides are TGTGCCAGCAGCATAACATCAGGGCTCCACGGCTACGAGCAGTACTTC. The chain has TRBV7-9 and TRBJ2-7; weak D call: TRBD1 (5 bases). The germline V and J ends were trimmed by 5 bases and 3 bases, with 20 bases remaining between them. The CDR3 covers 16 residues. Per the germline V gene, CDR1 is SEHNR and CDR2 is FQNEAQ (reference sequence).

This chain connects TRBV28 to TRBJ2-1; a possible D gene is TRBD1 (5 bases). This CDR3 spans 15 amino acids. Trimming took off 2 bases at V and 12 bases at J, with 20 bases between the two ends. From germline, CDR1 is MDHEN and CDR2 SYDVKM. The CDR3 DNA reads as TGTGCCAGCAGTTTAGAATCTCCACAGGTGGGTTGGCAGTTCTTC. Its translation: CASSLESPQVGWQFF.

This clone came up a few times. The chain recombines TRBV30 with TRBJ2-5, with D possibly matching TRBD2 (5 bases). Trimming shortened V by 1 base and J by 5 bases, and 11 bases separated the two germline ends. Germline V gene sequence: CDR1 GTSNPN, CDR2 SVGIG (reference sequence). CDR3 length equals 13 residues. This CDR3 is CAWSEGVPETQYF. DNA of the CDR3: TGTGCCTGGAGTGAGGGAGTTCCGGAGACCCAGTACTTC.

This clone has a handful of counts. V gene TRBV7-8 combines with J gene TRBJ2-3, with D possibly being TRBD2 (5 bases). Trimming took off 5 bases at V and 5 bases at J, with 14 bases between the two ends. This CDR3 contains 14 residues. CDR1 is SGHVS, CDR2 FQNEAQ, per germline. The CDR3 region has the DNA TGTGCCAGCAGCCCGAGGGAGACGAAAGATACGCAGTATTTT. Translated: CASSPRETKDTQYF.

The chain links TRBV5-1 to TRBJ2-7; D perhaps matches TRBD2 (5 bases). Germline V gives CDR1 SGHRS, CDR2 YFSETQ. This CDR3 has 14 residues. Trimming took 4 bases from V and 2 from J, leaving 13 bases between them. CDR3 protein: CASSPVGEPYEQYF. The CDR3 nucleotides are TGCGCCAGCAGCCCCGTGGGAGAACCCTACGAGCAGTACTTC.

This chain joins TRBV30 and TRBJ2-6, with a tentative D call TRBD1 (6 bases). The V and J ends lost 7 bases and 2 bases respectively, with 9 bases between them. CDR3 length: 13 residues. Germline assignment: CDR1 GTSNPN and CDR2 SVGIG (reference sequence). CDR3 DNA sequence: TGTGCCTTACAGGGAACTGGGGCCAACGTCCTGACTTTC. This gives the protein CALQGTGANVLTF.

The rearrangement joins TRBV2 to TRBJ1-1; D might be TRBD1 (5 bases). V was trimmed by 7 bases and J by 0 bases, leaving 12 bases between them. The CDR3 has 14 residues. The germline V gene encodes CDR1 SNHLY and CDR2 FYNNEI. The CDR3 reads CASNAGFMNTEAFF. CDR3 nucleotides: TGTGCCAGCAACGCAGGGTTCATGAACACTGAAGCTTTCTTT. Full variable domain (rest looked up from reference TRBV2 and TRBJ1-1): EPEVTQTPSHQVTQMGQEVILRCVPISNHLYFYWYRQILGQKVEFLVSFYNNEISEKSEIFDDQFSVERPDGSNFTLKIRSTKLEDSAMYFCASNAGFMNTEAFFGQGTRLTVV.

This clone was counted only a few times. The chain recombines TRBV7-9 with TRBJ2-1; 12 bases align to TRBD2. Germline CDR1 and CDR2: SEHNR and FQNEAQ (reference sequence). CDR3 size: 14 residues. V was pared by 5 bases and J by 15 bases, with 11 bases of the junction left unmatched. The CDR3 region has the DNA TGTGCCAGCAGCGGACCGACTAGCGGGGGCCCCGGGTTCTTC. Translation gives CASSGPTSGGPGFF. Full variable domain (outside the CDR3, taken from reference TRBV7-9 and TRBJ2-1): DTGVSQNPRHKITKRGQNVTFRCDPISEHNRLYWYRQTLGQGPEFLTYFQNEAQLEKSRLLSDRFSAERPKGSFSTLEIQRTEQGDSAMYLCASSGPTSGGPGFFGPGTRLTVL.

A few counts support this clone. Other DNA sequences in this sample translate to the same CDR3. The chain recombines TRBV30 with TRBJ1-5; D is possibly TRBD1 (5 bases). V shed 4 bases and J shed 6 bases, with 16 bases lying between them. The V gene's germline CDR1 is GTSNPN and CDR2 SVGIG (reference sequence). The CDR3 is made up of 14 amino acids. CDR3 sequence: CAWTPGQGSQPQHF. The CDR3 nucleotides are TGTGCCTGGACCCCTGGGCAGGGAAGTCAGCCCCAGCATTTT.

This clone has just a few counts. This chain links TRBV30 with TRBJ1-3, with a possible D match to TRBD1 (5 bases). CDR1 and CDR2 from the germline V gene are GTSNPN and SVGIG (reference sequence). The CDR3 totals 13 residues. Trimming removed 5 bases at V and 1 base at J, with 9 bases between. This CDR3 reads CAWGTDSGNTIYF. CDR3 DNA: TGTGCCTGGGGGACGGATTCTGGAAACACCATATATTTT.

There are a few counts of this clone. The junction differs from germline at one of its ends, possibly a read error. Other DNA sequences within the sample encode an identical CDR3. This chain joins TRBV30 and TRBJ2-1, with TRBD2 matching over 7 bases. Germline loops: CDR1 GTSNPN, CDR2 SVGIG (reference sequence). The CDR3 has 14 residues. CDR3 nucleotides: TGCGCCTGGAGTGTAGCGGGCCCCTGGGATGAGCAGTTCTTC. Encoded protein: CAWSVAGPWDEQFF.

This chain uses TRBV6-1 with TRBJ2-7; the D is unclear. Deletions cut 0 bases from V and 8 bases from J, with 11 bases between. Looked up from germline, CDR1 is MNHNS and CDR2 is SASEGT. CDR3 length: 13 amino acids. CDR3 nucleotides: TGTGCCAGCAGTGAAGCGCTTCCCACAAAGCAGTACTTC. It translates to CASSEALPTKQYF.

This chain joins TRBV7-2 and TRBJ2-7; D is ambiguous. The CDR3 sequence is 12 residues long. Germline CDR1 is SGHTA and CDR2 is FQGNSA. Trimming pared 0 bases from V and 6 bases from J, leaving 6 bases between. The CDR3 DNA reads TGTGCCAGCAGCTTAGCGCGCCTCGAGCAGTACTTC. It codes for CASSLARLEQYF. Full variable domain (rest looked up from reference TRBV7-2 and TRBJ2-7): GAGVSQSPSNKVTEKGKDVELRCDPISGHTALYWYRQSLGQGLEFLIYFQGNSAPDKSGLPSDRFSAERTGGSVSTLTIQRTQQEDSAVYLCASSLARLEQYFGPGTRLTVT.

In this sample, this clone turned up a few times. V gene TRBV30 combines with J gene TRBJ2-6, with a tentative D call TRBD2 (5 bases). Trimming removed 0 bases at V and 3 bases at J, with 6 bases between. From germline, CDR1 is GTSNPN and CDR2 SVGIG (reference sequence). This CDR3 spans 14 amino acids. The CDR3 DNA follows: TGTGCCTGGAGTGTACTAGGTGGGGCCAACGTCCTGACTTTC. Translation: CAWSVLGGANVLTF. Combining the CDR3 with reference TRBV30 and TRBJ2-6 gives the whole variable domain SQTIHQWPATLVQPVGSPLSLECTVEGTSNPNLYWYRQAAGRGLQLLFYSVGIGQISSEVPQNLSASRPQDRQFILSSKKLLLSDSGFYLCAWSVLGGANVLTFGAGSRLTVL.

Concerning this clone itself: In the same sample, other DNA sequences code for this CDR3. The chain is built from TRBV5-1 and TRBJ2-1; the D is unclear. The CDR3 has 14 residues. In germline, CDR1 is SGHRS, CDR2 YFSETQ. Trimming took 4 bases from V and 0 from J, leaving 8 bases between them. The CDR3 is CASSLESSYNEQFF. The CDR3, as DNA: TGCGCCAGCAGCCTAGAAAGCTCCTACAATGAGCAGTTCTTC.